This T cell receptor beta chain was sequenced in a study of blood T cell repertoires in COVID-19. Study-level information: Collection of acute and convalescent COVID-19 samples took place in the United States, Italy and Spain.

This CDR3 is built from 13 residues. CDR1 MNHEY and CDR2 SMNVEV come from the germline V gene (reference sequence). V was pared by 5 bases and J by 1 base, with 8 bases between. This clone appeared a single time. The repertoire was sequenced with immunoSEQ multiplex PCR; TCRdb's copy has only in-frame clones and lacks some. The sample holds 70,000 or so clones; 70% to 80% are singletons and the top ten take 35%. The genes are TRBV27 and TRBJ2-5; no clear D. The clonotype was recovered from a woman between 70 and 85 years old with acute or convalescent COVID-19. The sequenced sample consisted of peripheral blood. The CDR3 spells CASSHTPQETQYF. CDR3 in DNA: TGTGCCAGCAGTCACACCCCCCAAGAGACCCAGTACTTC.